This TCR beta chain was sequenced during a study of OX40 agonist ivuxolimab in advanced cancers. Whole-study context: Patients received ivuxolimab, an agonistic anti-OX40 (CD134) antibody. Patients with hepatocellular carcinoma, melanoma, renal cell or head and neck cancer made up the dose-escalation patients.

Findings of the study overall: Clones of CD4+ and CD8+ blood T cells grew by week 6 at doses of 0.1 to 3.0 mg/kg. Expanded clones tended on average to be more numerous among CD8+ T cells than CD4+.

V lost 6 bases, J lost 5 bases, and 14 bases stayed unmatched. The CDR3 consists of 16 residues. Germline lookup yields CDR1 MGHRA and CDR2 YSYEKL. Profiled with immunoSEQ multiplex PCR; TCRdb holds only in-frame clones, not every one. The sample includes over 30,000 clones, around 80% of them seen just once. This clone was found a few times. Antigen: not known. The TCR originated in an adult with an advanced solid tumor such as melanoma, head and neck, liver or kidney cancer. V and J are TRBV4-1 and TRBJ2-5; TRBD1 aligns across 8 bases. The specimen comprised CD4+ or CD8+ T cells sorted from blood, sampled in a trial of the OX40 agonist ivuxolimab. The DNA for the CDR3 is TGCGCCAGCAGTCGAGGGCCGACAGGGGACGGGGAGACCCAGTACTTC. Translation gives CASSRGPTGDGETQYF.